The next 21 T cell receptor beta chains were all read from a single sample in a study of cytomegalovirus exposure and HLA in healthy donors. A multiplex PCR was run with 60 Vbeta primers and 13 Jbeta primers. Assay: immunoSEQ multiplex PCR; the TCRdb copy retains only in-frame clones and omits some. The data hold just over 150,000 clones, with 70% to 85% observed a single time. Sequencing input: PBMCs. The receptors come from a man in his fifties or sixties in good health and CMV-seropositive.

The V gene is TRBV19, the J gene TRBJ2-7; D is perhaps TRBD2 (5 bases). Trimming removed 5 bases at V and 4 bases at J, with 9 bases between. The length of the CDR3 is 12 residues. Germline lookup yields CDR1 LNHDA and CDR2 SQIVND (reference sequence). The CDR3 region is CASSVPGYEQYF. DNA of the CDR3: TGTGCCAGTAGTGTCCCGGGGTACGAGCAGTACTTC.

V and J are TRBV5-1 and TRBJ2-3; D perhaps matches TRBD2 (6 bases). The CDR3 contains 15 residues. Germline CDR1 and CDR2: SGHRS and YFSETQ. V lost 2 bases, J lost 2 bases, and 12 bases lay in between. In DNA form, the CDR3 reads TGCGCCAGCAGCTTAGGGGACTTCGACACAGATACGCAGTATTTT. This codes for CASSLGDFDTDTQYF.

The chain couples TRBV19 to TRBJ1-1, with 7 bases that match TRBD1. Germline V gene sequence: CDR1 LNHDA, CDR2 SQIVND (reference sequence). The V and J ends lost 10 bases and 10 bases, in that order; junction bases with no gene match: 9. CDR3 size: 11 residues. The CDR3 loop is CATRRGLGAFF. The CDR3 DNA reads as TGTGCCACCCGGAGGGGGCTAGGAGCTTTCTTT. The whole variable domain, filled in from reference TRBV19 and TRBJ1-1, reads DGGITQSPKYLFRKEGQNVTLSCEQNLNHDAMYWYRQDPGQGLRLIYYSQIVNDFQKGDIAEGYSVSREKKESFPLTVTSAQKNPTAFYLCATRRGLGAFFGQGTRLTVV.

This clone was picked up a small number of times. The chain couples TRBV14 to TRBJ2-1; 8 bases align to TRBD2. The CDR3 is made up of 18 amino acids. The ends lost 0 bases at V and 4 bases at J; junction bases unmatched: 11. From germline, CDR1 is SGHDN and CDR2 FVKESK. The CDR3 nucleotides read TGTGCCAGCAGCCAAGAATCGAGGGCGGGGGGACCTTACAATGAGCAGTTCTTC. It codes for CASSQESRAGGPYNEQFF.

The rearrangement joins TRBV4-1 to TRBJ1-2; no reliable D call. Trimming left V 3 bases short and J 10 bases short, with 18 bases between. The CDR3 has 14 amino acids. The germline V gene has CDR1 MGHRA and CDR2 YSYEKL. The CDR3 spells CASSQVSGYGVYTF. In DNA form, the CDR3 reads TGCGCCAGCAGCCAGGTCTCGGGGTACGGTGTCTACACCTTC.

This clone was detected only a few times. The CDR3 DNA follows: TGTGCCAGCAGTCCTAGCGGGAGGGCCCCAGATACGCAGTATTTT. Translating gives CASSPSGRAPDTQYF. This sequence joins TRBV2 and TRBJ2-3, with 12 bases lining up with TRBD2. The CDR3 length is 15 residues. Losses at the gene ends were 5 bases for V and 4 bases for J; bases not matched to a gene: 4. Per the germline V gene, CDR1 is SNHLY and CDR2 is FYNNEI.

The V gene is TRBV19, the J gene TRBJ2-1; D is ambiguous. Trimming took off 4 bases at V and 5 bases at J, with 9 bases between the two ends. This CDR3 comprises 13 residues. Per germline, CDR1 LNHDA and CDR2 SQIVND (reference sequence). DNA of the CDR3: TGTGCCAGTAGTAGCGATAGCCACAATGAGCAGTTCTTC. It is translated as CASSSDSHNEQFF. Variable domain in full (rest from reference TRBV19 and TRBJ2-1): DGGITQSPKYLFRKEGQNVTLSCEQNLNHDAMYWYRQDPGQGLRLIYYSQIVNDFQKGDIAEGYSVSREKKESFPLTVTSAQKNPTAFYLCASSSDSHNEQFFGPGTRLTVL.

This chain uses TRBV7-3 with TRBJ2-5; D is ambiguous. Germline V lookup: CDR1 SGHTA, CDR2 FQGTGA. Trimming cost V 2 bases and J 2 bases, with 12 bases left between them. This CDR3 is built from 15 residues. CDR3 sequence (DNA): TGTGCCAGCAGCTTAGAACCAGGTTCGCAAGAGACCCAGTACTTC. This codes for CASSLEPGSQETQYF.

The V gene is TRBV11-3, the J gene TRBJ2-5, with a weak D call TRBD1 (5 bases). From germline, CDR1 is SGHNT and CDR2 YENEEA. Trimming stripped 4 bases from V and 5 bases from J, with 17 bases between. The CDR3 loop spans 15 amino acids. CDR3 coding DNA: TGTGCCAGCAGCTCAGTGCTAGACAGCCGGGAGACCCAGTACTTC. Amino acid sequence: CASSSVLDSRETQYF.

The gene calls are TRBV5-6 and TRBJ2-1, with 9 positions matching TRBD2. The CDR3 is 15 residues long. V lost 2 bases, J lost 0 bases, and 0 bases stayed unmatched. Germline lookup yields CDR1 SGHDT and CDR2 YYEEEE. DNA for the CDR3: TGTGCCAGCAGCTTTAGCGGGGGCTCCTACAATGAGCAGTTCTTC. Its translation is CASSFSGGSYNEQFF.

The J gene is TRBJ2-5, the V gene TRBV5-6; weak D call: TRBD1 (6 bases). Germline loops: CDR1 SGHDT, CDR2 YYEEEE. Deletions cut 2 bases from V and 7 bases from J, with 15 bases between. This CDR3 comprises 14 residues. The chain's CDR3 is CASSFLEQGGTQYF. In DNA, the CDR3 is TGTGCCAGCAGCTTTCTGGAACAAGGGGGGACCCAGTACTTC. Full variable domain (rest looked up from reference TRBV5-6 and TRBJ2-5): DAGVTQSPTHLIKTRGQQVTLRCSPKSGHDTVSWYQQALGQGPQFIFQYYEEEERQRGNFPDRFSGHQFPNYSSELNVNALLLGDSALYLCASSFLEQGGTQYFGPGTRLLVL.

The rearrangement links TRBV2 to TRBJ2-7, with TRBD1 matching over 8 bases. The CDR3 covers 14 residues. V shed 6 bases, J shed 3 bases, and the junction held 7 bases outside the gene matches. Germline V gene sequence: CDR1 SNHLY, CDR2 FYNNEI. CDR3 region: CASSHDRGRYEQYF. CDR3 sequence (DNA): TGTGCCAGCAGCCACGACAGGGGTCGCTACGAGCAGTACTTC. Variable domain in full (rest from reference TRBV2 and TRBJ2-7): EPEVTQTPSHQVTQMGQEVILRCVPISNHLYFYWYRQILGQKVEFLVSFYNNEISEKSEIFDDQFSVERPDGSNFTLKIRSTKLEDSAMYFCASSHDRGRYEQYFGPGTRLTVT.

In its sample, this clone was seen once. V is TRBV6-1 and J is TRBJ2-2; TRBD2 matches 8 bases. The CDR3 extends over 18 amino acids. The trim removed 1 base at V and 3 bases at J, leaving 10 bases unmatched. Germline V gene data show CDR1 as MNHNS and CDR2 as SASEGT. The CDR3 reads CASSEGLASLTDTGELFF. The CDR3 coding sequence is TGTGCCAGCAGTGAAGGACTAGCGAGTTTAACCGACACCGGGGAGCTGTTTTTT.

CDR3 in amino acids: CASSFRQGNTGELFF. The CDR3 nucleotides are TGTGCCAGCAGCTTTCGACAGGGGAACACCGGGGAGCTGTTTTTT. J is TRBJ2-2 and V is TRBV7-3; 7 bases line up with TRBD1. Germline CDR1 SGHTA, CDR2 FQGTGA. This CDR3 spans 15 amino acids. V dropped 3 bases and J dropped 1; count of bases not matched to a gene: 2.

In its sample, this clone was seen a few times. V and J are TRBV7-9 and TRBJ2-3; D ambiguous. V shed 3 bases and J shed 2 bases, with 3 bases lying between them. Germline CDR1 and CDR2: SEHNR and FQNEAQ (reference sequence). The CDR3 contains 12 residues. Here the CDR3 DNA reads TGTGCCAGCAGCTTGTACACAGATACGCAGTATTTT. Translated: CASSLYTDTQYF.

This clone was found a few times. V and J are TRBV29-1 and TRBJ2-2; D is possibly TRBD1 (6 bases). The CDR3 loop spans 15 amino acids. V lost 7 bases and J lost 1, with 16 bases in between. Germline V gene sequence: CDR1 SQVTM, CDR2 ANQGSEA. CDR3 in DNA: TGCAGCGCGTACCGGGACACGGTGAACACCGGGGAGCTGTTTTTT. Protein sequence: CSAYRDTVNTGELFF.

The chain combines TRBV27 with TRBJ2-6; TRBD1 agrees at 12 bases. Germline-derived CDR1 and CDR2 are MNHEY and SMNVEV (reference sequence). The CDR3 is 14 amino acids. Losses at the gene ends were 5 bases for V and 16 bases for J; bases not matched to a gene: 9. The CDR3 here is CASSTRDRGRVLTF. The CDR3 DNA reads as TGTGCCAGCAGTACCCGGGACAGGGGGCGCGTTCTGACTTTC.

The rearrangement uses TRBV12-1 and TRBJ2-3; TRBD2 reflects the table's D call only, with no check against the DNA. TRBV12-1 is a pseudogene segment. This CDR3 is built from 16 residues. This chain's CDR3 is CASSDLRSPDTDTQYF. The CDR3 coding sequence is TGTGCCAGCAGCGACCTTAGGAGCCCGGACACAGATACGCAGTATTTT.

This chain joins TRBV6-5 and TRBJ2-5, with 8 bases lining up with TRBD2. Trimming removed 4 bases from V and 1 base from J; junction bases left unmatched: 8. CDR1 is MNHEY, CDR2 SVGAGI, per germline. The CDR3 covers 16 residues. CDR3 residues: CASSSGPGLGQETQYF. The CDR3 DNA reads TGTGCCAGCAGTTCGGGACCGGGACTAGGCCAAGAGACCCAGTACTTC.

V usage is TRBV30 and J usage is TRBJ2-3; the D gene is possibly TRBD1 (5 bases). Germline CDR1 GTSNPN, CDR2 SVGIG (reference sequence). V was clipped by 5 bases and J by 1 base, with 10 bases between them. CDR3 size: 13 residues. The CDR3 here is CAWGEGGTDTQYF. CDR3 nucleotides: TGTGCCTGGGGGGAAGGGGGCACAGATACGCAGTATTTT.

The chain combines TRBV6-5 with TRBJ1-2; tentatively, D is TRBD1 (5 bases). The CDR3 spans 13 residues. V lost 6 bases, J lost 4 bases, and 12 bases lay in between. Looked up from germline, CDR1 is MNHEY and CDR2 is SVGAGI. The CDR3 loop is CASSLGVGYGYTF. For the CDR3, the DNA is TGTGCCAGCAGCCTAGGGGTAGGCTATGGCTACACCTTC.